The 32 T cell receptor beta chains reported below all come from one sample, sequenced in a study of blood T cell repertoires in COVID-19. Using immunoSEQ multiplex PCR, the repertoire was profiled, and TCRdb retains in-frame clones only, with some absent. The top ten clones hold approximately 9.8% of a sample with about 270,000 clones, roughly 86% of them seen once. Material: peripheral blood. The receptors come from a man aged 35-49 years who had recovered from COVID-19.

The chain recombines TRBV3-1 (or the pseudogene TRBV3-2) with TRBJ2-3; 8 nucleotides agree with TRBD2. Germline CDR1 reads LGHDT; CDR2 reads YNNKEL (reference sequence). V shed 7 bases, J shed 3 bases, and the junction held 12 bases outside the gene matches. The CDR3 spans 16 residues. The chain's CDR3 is CASTPRGGAMTDTQYF. The DNA for the CDR3 is TGTGCCAGCACCCCTCGGGGGGGGGCCATGACAGATACGCAGTATTTT.

This clone came up a few times. The CDR3 loop reads CASSMGRGSSGYTF. The CDR3 nucleotides are TGTGCCAGCAGCATGGGCAGGGGCTCGTCTGGCTACACCTTC. The gene calls are TRBV7-2 and TRBJ1-2; the D gene is possibly TRBD1 (6 bases). Germline CDR1 and CDR2: SGHTA and FQGNSA. V was pared by 5 bases and J by 7 bases, with 17 bases between. This CDR3 has 14 residues.

The V gene is TRBV6-5, the J gene TRBJ1-1; D is perhaps TRBD1 (5 bases). The CDR3 loop spans 16 amino acids. Looked up from germline, CDR1 is MNHEY and CDR2 is SVGAGI. Trimming removed 2 bases from V and 0 bases from J, with 13 bases in between. The CDR3 nucleotides are TGTGCCAGCAGTTACGTGTCTGGGGCGCTGAACACTGAAGCTTTCTTT. This encodes CASSYVSGALNTEAFF.

CDR3 region: CASSPRSNTQYF. The CDR3 region has the DNA TGTGCCAGCAGTCCCCGGAGCAATACGCAGTATTTT. The chain uses TRBV6-6 and TRBJ2-3; no clear D gene. Trimming took off 5 bases at V and 7 bases at J, with 10 bases between the two ends. This CDR3 has 12 residues. Germline-derived CDR1 and CDR2 are MNHNY and SVGAGI (reference sequence).

The J gene is TRBJ1-1, the V gene TRBV9; 8 bases are shared with TRBD1. The CDR3 consists of 16 residues. Trimming removed 3 bases from V and 7 bases from J; junction bases left unmatched: 14. Per the germline V gene, CDR1 is SGDLS and CDR2 is YYNGEE. CDR3 protein: CASSGRSRDRSDEAFF. The CDR3 DNA reads TGTGCCAGCAGCGGTCGGTCAAGGGACAGGTCCGATGAAGCTTTCTTT.

The chain couples TRBV6-4 to TRBJ1-3; 7 nucleotides align to TRBD1. Trimming took 6 bases from V and 3 from J; bases not matched to a gene: 8. This CDR3 comprises 15 residues. The germline V gene has CDR1 MRHNA and CDR2 SNTAGT. As DNA, the CDR3 is TGTGCCAGCAGGATGACAGGGACGGGTGGAAACACCATATATTTT. It yields the protein CASRMTGTGGNTIYF.

This clone appeared a few times. The chain carries TRBV20-1 and TRBJ1-1; the match to TRBD1 covers 7 bases. Unmatched junction bases numbered 9, after V lost 3 bases and J lost 8 bases. This CDR3 has 13 residues. Germline CDR1 reads DFQATT; CDR2 reads SNEGSKA (reference sequence). The CDR3 region is CSASRNRGAEAFF. CDR3 sequence (DNA): TGCAGTGCTAGTCGTAACAGGGGCGCGGAAGCTTTCTTT.

The J gene is TRBJ1-4, the V gene TRBV4-3; a possible D gene is TRBD1 (6 bases). Germline V gives CDR1 LGHNA, CDR2 YSLEER. With 0 bases removed from V and 10 bases from J, the gap between germline ends came to 9 bases. The length of the CDR3 is 13 residues. The CDR3 here is CASSQEGGPKLFF. DNA for the CDR3: TGCGCCAGCAGCCAAGAGGGGGGGCCAAAACTGTTTTTT.

This rearrangement joins TRBV30 to TRBJ1-3; TRBD1 might be the D (6 bases). The CDR3 sequence is 16 residues long. Germline V gene lookup returns CDR1 GTSNPN and CDR2 SVGIG (reference sequence). V was shortened by 0 bases and J by 4 bases, with 16 bases between the two germline ends. CDR3 nucleotides: TGTGCCTGGAGTGTACCTGGGGGGGCAGGCGGAAACACCATATATTTT. The encoded protein is CAWSVPGGAGGNTIYF.

This clone was seen once. The chain is built from TRBV7-8 and TRBJ1-2; D is unclear. Trimming left V 0 bases short and J 2 bases short, with 13 bases between. The CDR3 has 16 amino acids. Looked up from germline, CDR1 is SGHVS and CDR2 is FQNEAQ. The CDR3: CASSLAGAGRNYGYTF. CDR3 nucleotide sequence: TGTGCCAGCAGCTTAGCCGGTGCAGGCCGAAACTATGGCTACACCTTC.

The CDR3 is CASSLGGQDYYGYTF. The CDR3 region has the DNA TGTGCCAGCAGCTTAGGTGGACAGGACTACTATGGCTACACCTTC. This chain joins TRBV7-2 and TRBJ1-2; 7 positions match TRBD1. Germline CDR1 reads SGHTA; CDR2 reads FQGNSA. V was pared by 1 base and J by 3 bases, with 5 bases of the junction left unmatched. The CDR3 is 15 amino acids.

The chain has TRBV7-2 and TRBJ2-1; 7 bases line up with TRBD1. Germline trimming cut 5 bases from V and 4 bases from J; bases unmatched to any gene: 8. The CDR3 is made up of 15 amino acids. CDR1 is SGHTA, CDR2 FQGNSA, per germline. The CDR3 sequence is CASSPSDREYNEQFF. CDR3 nucleotides: TGTGCCAGCAGCCCCAGCGACAGGGAGTACAATGAGCAGTTCTTC.

The chain employs TRBV2 and TRBJ1-1; D remains ambiguous. Trimming left V 3 bases short and J 1 base short, with 9 bases between. Germline CDR1 is SNHLY and CDR2 is FYNNEI. The CDR3 has 14 residues. Written as DNA, the CDR3 is TGTGCCAGCAGTGATAGCCCTTGGAACACTGAAGCTTTCTTT. Translating gives CASSDSPWNTEAFF.

This chain joins TRBV20-1 and TRBJ1-5; 9 bases fit TRBD1. There are 15 residues in the CDR3. V dropped 3 bases and J dropped 6; count of bases not matched to a gene: 9. Germline assignment: CDR1 DFQATT and CDR2 SNEGSKA (reference sequence). The CDR3 DNA is TGCAGTGCTAGTGAATTCGACAGGGGGTTTCAGCCCCAGCATTTT. It codes for CSASEFDRGFQPQHF.

The chain employs TRBV6-1 and TRBJ2-7; 13 bases align to TRBD2. The CDR3 sequence is 19 residues long. With V trimmed by 3 bases and J by 0 bases, 11 bases remained unmatched. The germline gives CDR1 MNHNS, CDR2 SASEGT. The CDR3 sequence is CASSEQTSGRPPSSYEQYF. For the CDR3, the DNA is TGTGCCAGCAGTGAGCAGACTAGCGGGAGGCCCCCAAGCTCCTACGAGCAGTACTTC.

In its sample, this clone was seen a few times. The chain uses TRBV5-6 and TRBJ1-1; D gene ambiguous. Trimming pared 4 bases from V and 6 bases from J, leaving 16 bases between. The CDR3 is 14 residues long. Germline V lookup: CDR1 SGHDT, CDR2 YYEEEE. The CDR3 DNA follows: TGTGCCAGCAGCCGAGGGATTTCGGGGTCTGAAGCTTTCTTT. Protein sequence: CASSRGISGSEAFF.

The chain carries TRBV18 and TRBJ2-7, with TRBD2 matching over 11 bases. CDR3 length equals 15 residues. V lost 4 bases and J lost 4; bases outside the gene matches: 6. CDR1 and CDR2 from the germline V gene are KGHSH and LQKENI. The DNA of the CDR3 is TGTGCCAGCTCACGTCTTAGCGGGGGGGCGTACGAGCAGTACTTC. It codes for CASSRLSGGAYEQYF.

The chain carries TRBV13 and TRBJ2-5, with TRBD1 matching 7 bases. The V and J ends lost 2 bases and 5 bases, in that order; junction bases with no gene match: 5. Germline V gives CDR1 PRHDT, CDR2 FYEKMQ (reference sequence). This CDR3 spans 14 amino acids. CDR3 nucleotides: TGTGCCAGCAGCTTAAGGGGGCTCGGCGAGACCCAGTACTTC. This gives the protein CASSLRGLGETQYF. Full variable domain (rest looked up from reference TRBV13 and TRBJ2-5): AAGVIQSPRHLIKEKRETATLKCYPIPRHDTVYWYQQGPGQDPQFLISFYEKMQSDKGSIPDRFSAQQFSDYHSELNMSSLELGDSALYFCASSLRGLGETQYFGPGTRLLVL.

This clone was seen just once. J is TRBJ2-2 and V is TRBV6-5; D not certain. The V end lost 4 bases, the J end lost 6 bases, and 9 bases lay between the germline ends. This CDR3 has 13 residues. Germline V gene sequence: CDR1 MNHEY, CDR2 SVGAGI. The CDR3, as DNA: TGTGCCAGCAGTTCTTTGGCCGCCGGGGAGCTGTTTTTT. This codes for CASSSLAAGELFF.

The chain recombines TRBV3-1 (or the pseudogene TRBV3-2) with TRBJ1-3; D unclear. This CDR3 has 17 residues. The V gene lost 5 bases and the J gene lost 0 bases, with 17 bases spanning the gap. Germline assignment: CDR1 LGHDT and CDR2 YNNKEL (reference sequence). The CDR3 DNA reads TGTGCCAGCAGCTTAGACCGAGGCACGTTCTCTGGAAACACCATATATTTT. Protein sequence: CASSLDRGTFSGNTIYF.

The chain employs TRBV5-4 and TRBJ2-7; 9 positions agree with TRBD2. From germline, CDR1 is SGHNT and CDR2 YYREEE (reference sequence). The CDR3 is 15 residues long. V was pared by 0 bases and J by 3 bases, with 4 bases of the junction left unmatched. The chain's CDR3 is CASSLGGGGDYEQYF. CDR3 DNA: TGTGCCAGCAGCTTGGGCGGCGGGGGGGACTACGAGCAGTACTTC.

This chain uses TRBV15 with TRBJ1-2; the D gene is possibly TRBD1 (6 bases). CDR1 is LNHNV, CDR2 YYDKDF, per germline (reference sequence). V shed 1 base and J shed 7 bases, with 16 bases lying between them. The CDR3 extends over 15 amino acids. This CDR3 is CATSRVGGLNVGYTF. CDR3 sequence (DNA): TGTGCCACCAGCAGAGTCGGGGGGCTGAATGTTGGCTACACCTTC.

V gene TRBV11-2 combines with J gene TRBJ2-7; 10 bases align to TRBD2. Germline V gives CDR1 SGHAT, CDR2 FQNNGV. The CDR3 extends over 13 amino acids. V dropped 2 bases and J dropped 9; count of bases not matched to a gene: 4. The CDR3 sequence is CASSLTGLALQYF. Here the CDR3 DNA reads TGTGCCAGCAGCTTAACGGGACTAGCGTTGCAGTACTTC.

The chain links TRBV6-5 to TRBJ2-7, with 9 positions matching TRBD1. The CDR3 extends over 15 amino acids. Germline V gene lookup returns CDR1 MNHEY and CDR2 SVGAGI. J gave up 4 bases and V 6 bases, and 10 bases lay outside the gene matches. This chain's CDR3 is CASSRLWDREYEQYF. As DNA, the CDR3 is TGTGCCAGCAGCCGACTGTGGGACAGGGAGTACGAGCAGTACTTC.

The chain links TRBV7-2 to TRBJ2-7, with TRBD1 matching over 9 bases. There are 14 residues in the CDR3. With 5 bases clipped from V and 2 bases from J, the junction kept 4 bases outside the gene matches. Germline CDR1 is SGHTA and CDR2 is FQGNSA. DNA for the CDR3: TGTGCCAGCAGCCCACAGGGGGCTGCCTACGAGCAGTACTTC. It yields the protein CASSPQGAAYEQYF.

The chain is built from TRBV30 and TRBJ1-1; 9 nucleotides line up with TRBD1. Germline assignment: CDR1 GTSNPN and CDR2 SVGIG (reference sequence). CDR3 size: 17 residues. V shed 0 bases and J 4 bases; nucleotides not matched to a gene: 12. CDR3 DNA sequence: TGTGCCTGGAGTGTACGGGGACAGGGCCGGTTGTTCACTGAAGCTTTCTTT. The encoded protein is CAWSVRGQGRLFTEAFF.

This clone was seen only once. CDR3 sequence: CASTGTTDHEQYF. CDR3 bases: TGTGCCAGCACCGGGACTACCGATCACGAGCAGTACTTC. The chain links TRBV6-5 to TRBJ2-7; 7 nucleotides agree with TRBD2. The J segment lost 5 bases and the V segment lost 7 bases, leaving 8 bases of the junction unmatched. CDR3 size: 13 residues. Germline lookup yields CDR1 MNHEY and CDR2 SVGAGI.

As DNA, the CDR3 is TGTGCCAGTAGTATGCGGGACAGGGGGCCTGAAGCTTTCTTT. Residues: CASSMRDRGPEAFF. This rearrangement joins TRBV19 to TRBJ1-1, with TRBD1 identical over 12 bases. From germline, CDR1 is LNHDA and CDR2 SQIVND (reference sequence). After removal of 3 bases from V and 6 bases from J, the junction contained 2 bases not matched to a gene. CDR3 length: 14 residues.

This clone has a handful of counts. The V call is TRBV5-6, the J call TRBJ1-2; D unresolved. This CDR3 spans 13 amino acids. Germline-derived CDR1 and CDR2 are SGHDT and YYEEEE. V dropped 1 base and J dropped 2 bases, with 6 bases sitting between them. The CDR3: CASSLSANYGYTF. In nucleotides, the CDR3 is TGTGCCAGCAGCTTGAGCGCGAACTATGGCTACACCTTC.

This clone was detected only a few times. V gene TRBV28 combines with J gene TRBJ1-3, with a tentative D call TRBD1 (6 bases). The CDR3 is 16 amino acids. Germline-derived CDR1 and CDR2 are MDHEN and SYDVKM. V shed 7 bases and J shed 2 bases, with 18 bases lying between them. The CDR3 nucleotides are TGTGCCAGCAAAAGGGCAGGGGAGGGGACTGGAAACACCATATATTTT. Amino acids: CASKRAGEGTGNTIYF.

This chain joins TRBV4-1 and TRBJ1-1, with 7 bases that match TRBD1. The CDR3 consists of 14 residues. After removal of 4 bases from V and 5 bases from J, the junction contained 7 bases not matched to a gene. Germline CDR1 is MGHRA and CDR2 is YSYEKL. CDR3 region: CASSLPGGWTEAFF. DNA of the CDR3: TGCGCCAGCAGCCTCCCAGGGGGGTGGACTGAAGCTTTCTTT.

The V gene is TRBV5-1, the J gene TRBJ1-3; TRBD1 agrees at 9 bases. V shed 4 bases, J shed 4 bases, and the junction held 9 bases outside the gene matches. Per the germline V gene, CDR1 is SGHRS and CDR2 is YFSETQ. CDR3 length: 16 amino acids. The CDR3, as DNA: TGCGCCAGCAGCCAATTAACAGGGGGCGCGGGAAACACCATATATTTT. Protein product: CASSQLTGGAGNTIYF.